A selection of T cell receptor beta chains follows, all from one sample in a study of cytomegalovirus exposure and HLA in healthy donors. Clones were read by immunoSEQ multiplex PCR, and TCRdb kept only the in-frame ones, dropping some. This table holds about 61,000 clones, 70% to 90% found once. Sequenced sample: PBMCs. The origin of the receptors is a man aged 30 to 45 in good health and CMV-seropositive. The CDR3 runs from the conserved cysteine through the conserved F or W. The D gene is left open where the match is weak. The listing skips clone size in some rows; elsewhere it reads once, few, many or a size class.

CDR3aa,CDR3nt,j_gene,v_gene,abundance,d_gene
CASSPSSLSSDEQFF,TGTGCCAGCAGCCCTAGTTCACTATCGAGCGATGAGCAGTTCTTC,TRBJ2-1,TRBV7-6,NA,NA
CASSSGIQAFF,TGTGCCAGCAGCTCCGGGATTCAAGCTTTCTTT,TRBJ1-1,TRBV6-5,NA,NA
CASSSQGAAGANVLTF,TGTGCCAGCAGTTCCCAGGGTGCAGCCGGGGCCAACGTCCTGACTTTC,TRBJ2-6,TRBV6-5,NA,NA
CASRRTGAGANVLTF,TGTGCCAGCAGAAGGACAGGGGCCGGGGCCAACGTCCTGACTTTC,TRBJ2-6,TRBV5-8,NA,TRBD1
CASSLRANTEAFF,TGTGCCAGCAGCTTACGAGCGAACACTGAAGCTTTCTTT,TRBJ1-1,TRBV7-9,NA,NA
CAWSGPTASNYGYTF,TGTGCCTGGAGTGGGCCGACAGCCAGTAACTATGGCTACACCTTC,TRBJ1-2,TRBV30,NA,NA
CASSLTENTGELFF,TGTGCCAGCAGCCTAACCGAGAACACCGGGGAGCTGTTTTTT,TRBJ2-2,TRBV7-6,NA,NA
CASSTRGHNQPQHF,TGTGCCAGCAGTACCCGGGGTCATAATCAGCCCCAGCATTTT,TRBJ1-5,TRBV6-6,NA,NA
CASSRQGQGASPLHF,TGTGCCAGCAGTCGCCAGGGACAGGGGGCCTCACCCCTCCACTTT,TRBJ1-6,TRBV7-9,NA,TRBD1
CASSPRTSGTYEQYF,TGTGCCAGCTCACCAAGGACTAGCGGAACCTACGAGCAGTACTTC,TRBJ2-7,TRBV18,NA,TRBD2
CSVDRVGEQFF,TGCAGCGTTGACCGGGTTGGGGAGCAGTTCTTC,TRBJ2-1,TRBV29-1,once,NA
CASGRGGQETQYF,TGCGCCAGCGGGCGGGGGGGGCAAGAGACCCAGTACTTC,TRBJ2-5,TRBV5-1,NA,TRBD2
CSVQGQRTQNEQFF,TGCAGCGTCCAGGGACAGAGAACGCAGAATGAGCAGTTCTTC,TRBJ2-1,TRBV29-1,once,TRBD1
CAWSIGDQETQYF,TGTGCCTGGAGCATAGGGGACCAAGAGACCCAGTACTTC,TRBJ2-5,TRBV30,NA,NA
CASSLSGSRGYTF,TGTGCCAGCAGCTTAAGCGGCAGTAGGGGCTACACCTTC,TRBJ1-2,TRBV7-3,once,NA
CASSLREFTEAFF,TGTGCCAGCAGTTTAAGAGAATTCACTGAAGCTTTCTTT,TRBJ1-1,TRBV28,once,NA
CAWTWRGGHSSTNTGELFF,TGTGCCTGGACCTGGAGAGGAGGTCACAGTTCTACGAACACCGGGGAGCTGTTTTTT,TRBJ2-2,TRBV30,once,NA
CAWSVTDGEQYF,TGTGCCTGGAGTGTAACTGACGGGGAGCAGTACTTC,TRBJ2-7,TRBV30,once,NA
CAISPGVNQPQHF,TGTGCCATCAGTCCAGGGGTCAATCAGCCCCAGCATTTT,TRBJ1-5,TRBV10-3,few,NA